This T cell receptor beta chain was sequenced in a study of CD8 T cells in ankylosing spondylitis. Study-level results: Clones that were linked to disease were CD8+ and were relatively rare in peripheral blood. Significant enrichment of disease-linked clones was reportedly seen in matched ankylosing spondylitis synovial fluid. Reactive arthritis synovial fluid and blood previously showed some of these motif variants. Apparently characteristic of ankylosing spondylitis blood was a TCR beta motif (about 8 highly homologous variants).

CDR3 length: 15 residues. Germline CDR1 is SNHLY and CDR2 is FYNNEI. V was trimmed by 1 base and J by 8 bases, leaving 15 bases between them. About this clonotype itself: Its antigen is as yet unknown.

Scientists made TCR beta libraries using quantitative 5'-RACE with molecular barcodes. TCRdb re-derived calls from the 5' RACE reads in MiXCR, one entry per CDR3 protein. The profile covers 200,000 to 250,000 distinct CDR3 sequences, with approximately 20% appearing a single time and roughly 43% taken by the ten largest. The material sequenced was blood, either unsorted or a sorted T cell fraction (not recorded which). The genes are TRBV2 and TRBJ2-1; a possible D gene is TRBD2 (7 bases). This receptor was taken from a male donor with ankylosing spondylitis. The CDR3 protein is CASSEGWGGQDEQFF. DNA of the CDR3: TGTGCCAGCAGTGAAGGGTGGGGGGGCCAAGATGAGCAGTTCTTC.